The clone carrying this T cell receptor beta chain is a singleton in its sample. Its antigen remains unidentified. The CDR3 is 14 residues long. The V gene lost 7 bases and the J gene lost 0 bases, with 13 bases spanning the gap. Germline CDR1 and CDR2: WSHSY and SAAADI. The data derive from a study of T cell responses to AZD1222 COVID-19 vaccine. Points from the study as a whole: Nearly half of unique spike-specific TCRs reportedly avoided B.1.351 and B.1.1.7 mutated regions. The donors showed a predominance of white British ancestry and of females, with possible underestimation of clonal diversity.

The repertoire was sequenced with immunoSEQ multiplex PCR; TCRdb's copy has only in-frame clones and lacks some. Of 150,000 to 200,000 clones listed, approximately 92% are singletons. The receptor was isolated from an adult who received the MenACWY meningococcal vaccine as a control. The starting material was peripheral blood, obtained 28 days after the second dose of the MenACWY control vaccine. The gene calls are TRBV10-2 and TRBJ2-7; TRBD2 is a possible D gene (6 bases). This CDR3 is CASIGTAPSYEQYF. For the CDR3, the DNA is TGCGCCAGCATCGGGACTGCCCCCTCCTACGAGCAGTACTTC.